This T cell receptor beta chain came from a study of regulatory and conventional T cells in RAG deficiency. Whole-study findings and limits: These Omenn syndrome Treg sorts may hold peripherally activated cells instead. Other subsets showed approximately 10-fold reductions, but Treg unique TCR beta sequences fell roughly 90-fold in these patients. Patient subsets had shorter CDR3s; Omenn Treg-Tconv overlap exceeded 85%.

The sorted conventional CD4+ T cells were CD25-low and CD127-high, with genomic DNA sequenced. The protocol was immunoSEQ multiplex PCR, while the TCRdb copy is restricted to in-frame clones and leaves out a portion. The data contain about 46,000 clones, 85% to 90% of them seen just once; the ten biggest clones take up roughly 0.5%. Regarding this clone: Its target is unknown.

The sample was also linked to a second study, of regulatory T cells. That paper states: The primer mix had 52 TRBV and 13 TRBJ primers. In patients, unique TRB V-J pairs were restricted and V/J usage skewed, especially in Tregs.

Sequencing used CD4+ effector T cells sorted from blood. This TCR was sampled from a human donor in good health.

In nucleotides, the CDR3 is TGTGCCAGCAGTTACTCTAGGTGGGGGGGCCCAGATACGCAGTATTTT. This codes for CASSYSRWGGPDTQYF. The rearrangement uses TRBV6-5 and TRBJ2-3; a weak D match, TRBD2 (7 bases). The CDR3 sequence is 16 residues long. Trimming shortened V by 0 bases and J by 4 bases, and 14 bases separated the two germline ends. The germline V gene encodes CDR1 MNHEY and CDR2 SVGAGI.